These T cell receptor beta chains were read from a single sample in a study of blood T cell repertoires in COVID-19. The repertoire was sequenced with immunoSEQ multiplex PCR; TCRdb's copy has only in-frame clones and lacks some. The repertoire includes some 65,000 clones, 65% to 90% of them detected once, and roughly 2.9% sits in the top ten. What was sequenced was peripheral blood. Receptors originate from an elderly man with acute or convalescent COVID-19. CDR3s include the opening cysteine and the closing phenylalanine or tryptophan.

TRBV24-1,TRBJ2-1,CATSDPSKWEQFF
TRBV7-9,TRBJ1-3,CASSLGGGWDSGNTIYF
TRBV7-2,TRBJ2-3,CASSGLAGGADTQYF
TRBV7-2,TRBJ2-3,CASLRAGVYSDTQYF
TRBV24-1,TRBJ1-3,CATSDTGQGGGNTIYF
TRBV19,TRBJ2-7,CASSPGTDSYEQYF
TRBV5-4,TRBJ1-2,CASSLDQGNYGYTF
TRBV27,TRBJ1-3,CASSLSEGGRGNTIYF
TRBV9,TRBJ2-5,CASSVQTGGGETQYF
TRBV19,TRBJ2-3,CASRDSARGDTQYF
TRBV13,TRBJ2-3,CASSLMSGSTDTQYF
TRBV25-1,TRBJ1-1,CASWGNGAEAFF
TRBV11-2,TRBJ1-3,CASSLGRGALGNTIYF
TRBV5-4,TRBJ1-2,CASSWDRTYGYTF
TRBV19,TRBJ2-7,CASSFASGTYEQYF
TRBV7-9,TRBJ1-1,CASSGGTANTEAFF
TRBV19,TRBJ2-1,CASSIGSGRAGHNEQFF